This entry concerns a single T cell receptor (beta chain). The same CDR3 is also encoded by other DNA sequences in this sample. The sample originates from a study of blood T cell repertoires in COVID-19. At the level of the study: Whether acute or convalescent, the COVID-19 samples came from the United States, Italy and Spain. PBMCs, B-cell-depleted T cells, or T cells were the source of the cDNA or gDNA that made up the material.

V was shortened by 4 bases and J by 5 bases, with 27 bases between the two germline ends. The CDR3 has 19 residues. Germline values: CDR1 SGDLS, CDR2 YYNGEE. Authors' data handling: For nucleated cells, counts were estimated from reference gene primer amplification. TCRdb's copy holds only in-frame clones and misses some; the assay was immunoSEQ multiplex PCR. The V and J calls and the clone size are those of that table, but D and trimming were determined from the DNA. In the table there are over 600,000 clones, about 87% of which are singletons. This receptor was obtained from a woman under 30 with acute or convalescent COVID-19. The chain employs TRBV9 and TRBJ2-2; possibly TRBD2 for D (6 bases). The source material was peripheral blood. The CDR3 coding sequence is TGTGCCAGCAGCATTAATCCACTTCTTCCGACGGGGGAAACCGGGGAGCTGTTTTTT. Translated, it gives CASSINPLLPTGETGELFF. The whole variable domain, remainder taken from reference TRBV9 and TRBJ2-2, is DSGVTQTPKHLITATGQRVTLRCSPRSGDLSVYWYQQSLDQGLQFLIQYYNGEERAKGNILERFSAQQFPDLHSELNLSSLELGDSALYFCASSINPLLPTGETGELFFGEGSRLTVL.